These T cell receptor beta chains were read from a single sample in a study of cytomegalovirus exposure and HLA in healthy donors. Profiled with immunoSEQ multiplex PCR; TCRdb holds only in-frame clones, not every one. The table has about 140,000 clones, 66% seen once. The source material was PBMCs. All receptors derive from a human donor in good health. Both conserved end residues are part of each CDR3. A D gene is named only where the DNA matches it firmly. Clone size is not always given. Where it is, it says once, few, many or a class for expanded clones.

TGTGCCAGCTCAGCTCAGCGCTCTGGGGCCAACGTCCTGACTTTC CASSAQRSGANVLTF - TRBJ2-6 TRBV18 -
TGTGCCAGCAGCGTAGACAGGGCGGGGGGAAATGAGCAGTTCTTC CASSVDRAGGNEQFF - TRBJ2-1 TRBV9 TRBD2
TGTGCCAGCAGCCTTCGACTAGCGGGGAGCACAGATACGCAGTATTTT CASSLRLAGSTDTQYF - TRBJ2-3 TRBV7-3 TRBD2
TGTGCCATCAGTGCCGGCGGGAGTGAAGACGAGCAGTACTTC CAISAGGSEDEQYF - TRBJ2-7 TRBV10-3 TRBD2
TGTGCCAGCAGCGTAGAAGGGGGCTTAAATGAAAAACTGTTTTTT CASSVEGGLNEKLFF few TRBJ1-4 TRBV9 TRBD1
TGTGCCAGTAGTTCGGGACTGGGAGACTACGAGCAGTACTTC CASSSGLGDYEQYF - TRBJ2-7 TRBV19 -
TGTGCCAGCAGCGGTACTAGCGGAGCCTACGAGCAGTACTTC CASSGTSGAYEQYF - TRBJ2-7 TRBV6-5 TRBD2
TGTGCCAGCAGCGCAAACAGGGGAACCGGGGAGCTGTTTTTT CASSANRGTGELFF - TRBJ2-2 TRBV11-2 TRBD1
TGTGCCAGCAGCGTAGAAGGGGATGGTTACGAGCAGTACTTC CASSVEGDGYEQYF - TRBJ2-7 TRBV9 -
TGTGCCAGCAGCCAGGGACCGGGACAGGGGAAAGAGACCCAGTACTTC CASSQGPGQGKETQYF - TRBJ2-5 TRBV14 TRBD1
TGTGCCAGCAGCTCCCGGACTAGCGGCTACGAGCAGTACTTC CASSSRTSGYEQYF - TRBJ2-7 TRBV14 TRBD2
TGTGCCAGCAGCCCAAAAGTCGTAGTGAACACTGAAGCTTTCTTT CASSPKVVVNTEAFF - TRBJ1-1 TRBV6-1 -
TGTGCCAGCAGCCCCCAGGACTGGAAGAACACCGGGGAGCTGTTTTTT CASSPQDWKNTGELFF - TRBJ2-2 TRBV28 -
TGCGCCAGCAGCCAGGACGACAGGGGGCTTGTGAAACTGTTTTTT CASSQDDRGLVKLFF - TRBJ1-4 TRBV4-1 TRBD1
TGTGCCAGTAGTATAGATGCGGGACTAGCGGGAACCTCCTACGAGCAGTACTTC CASSIDAGLAGTSYEQYF - TRBJ2-7 TRBV19 TRBD2
TGTGCCAGCAGTTCGCCCAGTAGCCTCTCCTACGAGCAGTACTTC CASSSPSSLSYEQYF - TRBJ2-7 TRBV28 -
TGTGCCAGCAGCGTAGGCGGAGGAAACACCGGGGAGCTGTTTTTT CASSVGGGNTGELFF - TRBJ2-2 TRBV9 -
TGTGCCAGCAGCTTGGGGGACAGAGAAACTAATGAAAAACTGTTTTTT CASSLGDRETNEKLFF few TRBJ1-4 TRBV5-4 TRBD1
TGTGCCAGCAGTCCTGACTACACAGATACGCAGTATTTT CASSPDYTDTQYF - TRBJ2-3 TRBV28 -
TGTGCCAGCACTCACCGGGGTAACTATGGCTACACCTTC CASTHRGNYGYTF - TRBJ1-2 TRBV5-6 -
TGTGCCAGCAGCTTATTTGGACAGAAACAAGAGACCCAGTACTTC CASSLFGQKQETQYF - TRBJ2-5 TRBV7-9 -
TGTGCCAGAAGCTCCGACGACTTCCCCTCTTGCTATGTGCAGTACTTC CARSSDDFPSCYVQYF - TRBJ2-7 TRBV5-3 -
TGTGCCAGTAGTATTACGGACAGCCTGGGCAATCAGCCCCAGCATTTT CASSITDSLGNQPQHF - TRBJ1-5 TRBV19 -
TGTGCCAGCAGTGAGTCGAGCGGGAGCACAGATACGCAGTATTTT CASSESSGSTDTQYF - TRBJ2-3 TRBV6-4 -
TGTGCCAGTAGTATAGGACAGGGGGAAAATGGCTACACCTTC CASSIGQGENGYTF - TRBJ1-2 TRBV19 TRBD1
TGTGCCAGCAGTGAAGCCCGCTACGAGCAGTACTTC CASSEARYEQYF - TRBJ2-7 TRBV2 -
TGTGCCATCAGTGGGACAGATTACTACGAGCAGTACTTC CAISGTDYYEQYF - TRBJ2-7 TRBV10-3 -